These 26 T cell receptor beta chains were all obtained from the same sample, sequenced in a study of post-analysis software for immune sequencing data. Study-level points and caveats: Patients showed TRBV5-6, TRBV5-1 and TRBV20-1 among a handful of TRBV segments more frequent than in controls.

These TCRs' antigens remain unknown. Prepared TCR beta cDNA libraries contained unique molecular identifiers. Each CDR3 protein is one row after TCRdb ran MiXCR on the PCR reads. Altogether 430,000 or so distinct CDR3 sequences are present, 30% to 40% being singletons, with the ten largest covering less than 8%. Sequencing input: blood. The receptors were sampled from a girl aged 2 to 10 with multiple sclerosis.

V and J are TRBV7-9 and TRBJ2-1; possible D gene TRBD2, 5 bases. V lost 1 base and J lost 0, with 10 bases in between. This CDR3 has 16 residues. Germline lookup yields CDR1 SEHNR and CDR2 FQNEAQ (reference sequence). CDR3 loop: CASSLGLGSSYNEQFF. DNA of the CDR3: TGTGCCAGCAGCTTAGGGTTGGGGAGCTCCTACAATGAGCAGTTCTTC.

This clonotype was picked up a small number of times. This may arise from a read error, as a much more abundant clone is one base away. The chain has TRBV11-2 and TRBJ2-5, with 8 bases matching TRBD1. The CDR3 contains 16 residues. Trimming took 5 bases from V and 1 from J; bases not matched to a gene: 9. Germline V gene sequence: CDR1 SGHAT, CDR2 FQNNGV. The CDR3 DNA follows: TGTGCCAGCAGCGGGCGGGACAGGCAGTGCCAAGAGACCCAGTACTTC. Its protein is CASSGRDRQCQETQYF.

The CDR3 loop reads CSARTIRQPYNEQFF. The CDR3 nucleotides read TGCAGTGCTAGAACCATACGCCAGCCCTACAATGAGCAGTTCTTC. The rearrangement links TRBV20-1 to TRBJ2-1; D is undetermined. Germline assignment: CDR1 DFQATT and CDR2 SNEGSKA (reference sequence). The CDR3 is made up of 15 amino acids. Trimming took 2 bases from V and 2 from J, leaving 13 bases between them.

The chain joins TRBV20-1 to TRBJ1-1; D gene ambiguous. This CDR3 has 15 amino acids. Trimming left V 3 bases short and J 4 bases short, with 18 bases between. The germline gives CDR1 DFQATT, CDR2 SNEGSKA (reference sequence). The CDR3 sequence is CSASASRGGCTEAFF. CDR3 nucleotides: TGCAGTGCTAGTGCCTCACGGGGAGGCTGCACTGAAGCTTTCTTT.

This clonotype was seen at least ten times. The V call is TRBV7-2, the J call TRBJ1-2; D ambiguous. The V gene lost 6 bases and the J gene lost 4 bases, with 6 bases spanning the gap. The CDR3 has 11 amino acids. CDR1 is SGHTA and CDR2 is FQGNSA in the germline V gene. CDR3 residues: CASSSSYGYTF. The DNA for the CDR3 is TGTGCCAGCAGTTCCAGCTATGGCTACACCTTC.

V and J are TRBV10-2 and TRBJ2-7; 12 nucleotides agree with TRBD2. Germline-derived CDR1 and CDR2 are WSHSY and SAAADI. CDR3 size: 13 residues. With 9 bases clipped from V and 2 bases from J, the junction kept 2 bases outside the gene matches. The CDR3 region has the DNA TGCGCCAGATCTAGCGGGAGGGCCTACGAGCAGTACTTC. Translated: CARSSGRAYEQYF.

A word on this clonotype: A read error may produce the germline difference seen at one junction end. This CDR3 reads CASSRTQGYTGELFF. As DNA, the CDR3 is TGTGCCAGCAGTCGAACTCAGGGTTACACCGGGGAGCTGTTCTTC. The J gene is TRBJ2-1, the V gene TRBV12-3 or TRBV12-4; D is possibly TRBD1 or TRBD2 (5 bases each). The CDR3 runs 15 residues.

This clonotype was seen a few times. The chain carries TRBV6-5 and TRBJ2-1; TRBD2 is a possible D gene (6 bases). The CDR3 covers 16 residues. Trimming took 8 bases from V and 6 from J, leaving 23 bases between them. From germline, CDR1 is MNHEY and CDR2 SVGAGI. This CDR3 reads CASGRRGPSEGNEQFF. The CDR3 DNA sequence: TGTGCCAGCGGAAGACGAGGTCCTAGCGAAGGCAATGAGCAGTTCTTC.

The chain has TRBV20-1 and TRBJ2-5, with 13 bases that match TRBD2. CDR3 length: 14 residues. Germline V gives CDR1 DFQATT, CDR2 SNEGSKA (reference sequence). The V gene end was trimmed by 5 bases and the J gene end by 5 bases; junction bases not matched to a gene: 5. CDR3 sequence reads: CSAGLAGARETQYF. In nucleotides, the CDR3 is TGCAGTGCTGGACTAGCGGGGGCGAGGGAGACCCAGTACTTC.

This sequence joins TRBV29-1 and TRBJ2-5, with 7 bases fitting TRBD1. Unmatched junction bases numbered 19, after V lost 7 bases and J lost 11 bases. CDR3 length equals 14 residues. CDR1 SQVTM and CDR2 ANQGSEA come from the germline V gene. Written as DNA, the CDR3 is TGCAGCGCCAGAACACAGGGGACAGTTGATGAGCAGTACTTC. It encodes CSARTQGTVDEQYF.

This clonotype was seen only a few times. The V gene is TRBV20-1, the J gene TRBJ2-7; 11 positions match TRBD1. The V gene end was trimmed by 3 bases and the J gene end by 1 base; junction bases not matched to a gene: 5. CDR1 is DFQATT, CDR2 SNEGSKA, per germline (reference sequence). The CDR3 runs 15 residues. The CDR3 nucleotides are TGCAGTGCTAGTCGGGGGACAGGGGGATCCTACGAGCAGTACTTC. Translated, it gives CSASRGTGGSYEQYF.

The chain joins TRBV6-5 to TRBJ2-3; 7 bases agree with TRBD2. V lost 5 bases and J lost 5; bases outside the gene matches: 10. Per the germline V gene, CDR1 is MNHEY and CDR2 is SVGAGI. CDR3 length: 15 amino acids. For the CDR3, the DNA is TGTGCCAGCAGTAACCGGGGACTAAGAATAGATACGCAGTATTTT. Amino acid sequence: CASSNRGLRIDTQYF.

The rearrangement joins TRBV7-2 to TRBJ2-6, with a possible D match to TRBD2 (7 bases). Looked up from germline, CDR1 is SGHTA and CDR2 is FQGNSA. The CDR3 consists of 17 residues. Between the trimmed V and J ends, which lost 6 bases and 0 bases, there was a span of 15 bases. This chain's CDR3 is CASSSRGARSGANVLTF. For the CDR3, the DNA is TGTGCCAGCAGTTCTCGGGGGGCCCGCTCTGGGGCCAACGTCCTGACTTTC.

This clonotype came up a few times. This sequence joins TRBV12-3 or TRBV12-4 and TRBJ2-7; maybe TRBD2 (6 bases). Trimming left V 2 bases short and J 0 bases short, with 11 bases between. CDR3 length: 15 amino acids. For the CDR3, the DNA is TGTGCCAGCAGTTTACCGACGGGACTCTCCTACGAGCAGTACTTC. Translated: CASSLPTGLSYEQYF.

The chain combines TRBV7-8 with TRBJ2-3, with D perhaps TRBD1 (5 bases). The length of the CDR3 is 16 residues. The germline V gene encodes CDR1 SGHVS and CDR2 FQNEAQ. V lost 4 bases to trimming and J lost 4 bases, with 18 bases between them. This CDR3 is CASSSDRPRVADTQYF. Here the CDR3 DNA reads TGTGCCAGCAGCTCCGACCGACCCAGGGTAGCAGATACGCAGTATTTT.

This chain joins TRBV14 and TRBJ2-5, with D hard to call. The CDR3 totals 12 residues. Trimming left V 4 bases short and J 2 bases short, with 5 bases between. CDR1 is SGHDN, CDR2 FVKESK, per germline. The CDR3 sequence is CASSRLQETQYF. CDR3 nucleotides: TGTGCCAGCAGCCGTTTGCAAGAGACCCAGTACTTC.

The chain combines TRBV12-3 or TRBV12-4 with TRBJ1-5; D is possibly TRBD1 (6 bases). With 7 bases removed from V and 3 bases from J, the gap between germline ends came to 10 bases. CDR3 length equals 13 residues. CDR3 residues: CASTRGDNQPQHF. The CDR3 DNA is TGTGCCAGCACTAGGGGGGACAATCAGCCCCAGCATTTT.

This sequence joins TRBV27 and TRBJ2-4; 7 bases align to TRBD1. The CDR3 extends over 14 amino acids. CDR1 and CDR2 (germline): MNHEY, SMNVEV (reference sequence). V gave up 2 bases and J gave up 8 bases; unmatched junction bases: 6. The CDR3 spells CASSLNRGVDIQYF. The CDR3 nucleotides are TGTGCCAGCAGTTTAAACAGGGGTGTGGACATTCAGTACTTC.

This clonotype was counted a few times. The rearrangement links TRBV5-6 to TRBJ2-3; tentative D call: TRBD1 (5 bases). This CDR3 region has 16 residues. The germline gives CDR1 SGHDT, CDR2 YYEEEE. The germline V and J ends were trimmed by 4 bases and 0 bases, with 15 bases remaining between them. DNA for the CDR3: TGTGCCAGCAGCCCCGCGACAGAACACAGCACAGATACGCAGTATTTT. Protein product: CASSPATEHSTDTQYF. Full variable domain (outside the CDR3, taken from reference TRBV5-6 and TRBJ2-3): DAGVTQSPTHLIKTRGQQVTLRCSPKSGHDTVSWYQQALGQGPQFIFQYYEEEERQRGNFPDRFSGHQFPNYSSELNVNALLLGDSALYLCASSPATEHSTDTQYFGPGTRLTVL.

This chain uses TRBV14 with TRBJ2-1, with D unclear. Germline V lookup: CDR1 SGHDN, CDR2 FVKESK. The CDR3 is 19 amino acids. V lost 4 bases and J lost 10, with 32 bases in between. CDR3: CASSLAMTGRIGNRAEQFF. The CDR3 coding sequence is TGTGCCAGCAGCCTAGCTATGACTGGACGAATTGGTAATCGCGCCGAGCAGTTCTTC. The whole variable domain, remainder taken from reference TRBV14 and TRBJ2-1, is EAGVTQFPSHSVIEKGQTVTLRCDPISGHDNLYWYRRVMGKEIKFLLHFVKESKQDESGMPNNRFLAERTGGTYSTLKVQPAELEDSGVYFCASSLAMTGRIGNRAEQFFGPGTRLTVL.

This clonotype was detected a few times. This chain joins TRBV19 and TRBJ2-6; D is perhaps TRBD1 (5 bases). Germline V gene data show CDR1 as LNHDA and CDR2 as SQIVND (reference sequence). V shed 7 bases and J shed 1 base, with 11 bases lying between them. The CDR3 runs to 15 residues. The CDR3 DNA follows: TGTGCCAGTAACTTCCAGGGATCTGGGGCCAACGTCCTGACTTTC. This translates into CASNFQGSGANVLTF. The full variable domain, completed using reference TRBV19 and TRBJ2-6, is DGGITQSPKYLFRKEGQNVTLSCEQNLNHDAMYWYRQDPGQGLRLIYYSQIVNDFQKGDIAEGYSVSREKKESFPLTVTSAQKNPTAFYLCASNFQGSGANVLTFGAGSRLTVL.

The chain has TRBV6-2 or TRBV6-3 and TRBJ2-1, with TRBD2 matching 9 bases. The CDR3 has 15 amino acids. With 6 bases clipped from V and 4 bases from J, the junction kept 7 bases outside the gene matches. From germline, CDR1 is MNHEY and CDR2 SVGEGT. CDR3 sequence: CASSPGTSRYNEQFF. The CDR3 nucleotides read TGTGCCAGCAGCCCCGGGACTAGCAGATACAATGAGCAGTTCTTC.

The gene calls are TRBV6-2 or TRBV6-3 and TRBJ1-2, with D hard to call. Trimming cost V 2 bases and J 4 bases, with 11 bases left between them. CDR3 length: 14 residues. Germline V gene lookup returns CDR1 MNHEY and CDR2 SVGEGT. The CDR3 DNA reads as TGTGCCAGCAGTTACGGCTCAGAATTCTATGGCTACACCTTC. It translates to CASSYGSEFYGYTF.

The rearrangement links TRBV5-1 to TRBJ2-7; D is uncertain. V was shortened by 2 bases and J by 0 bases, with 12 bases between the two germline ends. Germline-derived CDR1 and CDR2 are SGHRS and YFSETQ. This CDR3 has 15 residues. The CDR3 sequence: CASSFDQLGSYEQYF. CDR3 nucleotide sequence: TGCGCCAGCAGCTTTGACCAGCTAGGCTCCTACGAGCAGTACTTC.

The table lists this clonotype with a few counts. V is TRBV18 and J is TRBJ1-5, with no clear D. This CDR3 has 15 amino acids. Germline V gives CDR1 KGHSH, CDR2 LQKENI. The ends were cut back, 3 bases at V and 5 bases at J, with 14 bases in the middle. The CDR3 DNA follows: TGTGCCAGCTCACCGGAGCGGACCTGGGATCAGCCCCAGCATTTT. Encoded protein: CASSPERTWDQPQHF.

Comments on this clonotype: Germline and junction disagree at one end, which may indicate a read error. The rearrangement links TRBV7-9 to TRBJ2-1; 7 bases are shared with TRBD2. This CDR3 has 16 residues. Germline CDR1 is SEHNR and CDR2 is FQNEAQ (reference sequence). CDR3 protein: CVSSLISSGTYNEQFF. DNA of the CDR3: TGTGTCAGCAGCTTAATTTCTAGCGGAACCTACAATGAGCAGTTCTTC. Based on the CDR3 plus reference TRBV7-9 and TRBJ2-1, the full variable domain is DTGVSQNPRHKITKRGQNVTFRCDPISEHNRLYWYRQTLGQGPEFLTYFQNEAQLEKSRLLSDRFSAERPKGSFSTLEIQRTEQGDSAMYLCVSSLISSGTYNEQFFGPGTRLTVL.